These 10 T cell receptor beta chains were all obtained from the same sample, sequenced in a study of cytomegalovirus exposure and HLA in healthy donors. Some clones are missing from TCRdb's copy, which holds only in-frame ones; the method was immunoSEQ multiplex PCR. The sample lists a few hundred thousand clones; roughly 85% were seen once. Sequenced sample: PBMCs. These receptors were obtained from a young woman in good health and CMV-seronegative.

V is TRBV7-2 and J is TRBJ2-7; D remains ambiguous. Deletions cut 5 bases from V and 3 bases from J, with 23 bases between. Germline CDR1 SGHTA, CDR2 FQGNSA. This CDR3 contains 17 residues. The CDR3 bases are TGTGCCAGCAGCCGCACACTCCACGCTTCGGCTAGCTACGAGCAGTACTTC. It encodes CASSRTLHASASYEQYF.

This clone was seen more than once but under ten times. This rearrangement joins TRBV29-1 to TRBJ2-7; D remains ambiguous. The ends were cut back, 4 bases at V and 0 bases at J, with 10 bases in the middle. The CDR3 runs to 13 residues. Per the germline V gene, CDR1 is SQVTM and CDR2 is ANQGSEA. The CDR3 loop is CSVAQRLSYEQYF. The CDR3 nucleotides are TGCAGCGTTGCTCAGCGACTCTCCTACGAGCAGTACTTC.

This chain connects TRBV21-1 to TRBJ1-2; TRBD1 was called by the table and not checked on the DNA. TRBV21-1 is deemed a pseudogene. The length of the CDR3 is 12 residues. In DNA form, the CDR3 reads TGTGCCAGCAGCACCCGTCTGGGCGGCTACACCTTC. Encoded protein: CASSTRLGGYTF.

This clone was seen more than once but under ten times. The rearrangement joins TRBV6-1 to TRBJ2-4, with D perhaps matching TRBD2 (5 bases). The CDR3 sequence is 16 residues long. V was pared by 1 base and J by 0 bases, with 10 bases between. Germline-derived CDR1 and CDR2 are MNHNS and SASEGT. CDR3 sequence (DNA): TGTGCCAGCAGTGAAGGGGGTAGCGCAGCCAAAAACATTCAGTACTTC. As protein: CASSEGGSAAKNIQYF.

The chain links TRBV4-2 to TRBJ1-3; 7 bases fit TRBD1. The CDR3 consists of 16 residues. Trimming removed 6 bases from V and 2 bases from J; junction bases left unmatched: 10. Germline V gene data show CDR1 as LGHNA and CDR2 as YNFKEQ. The CDR3: CASRRSQGPTGNTIYF. The CDR3 nucleotides are TGTGCCAGCAGGCGTTCACAGGGGCCCACTGGAAACACCATATATTTT.

This clone was seen once. This chain links TRBV6-5 with TRBJ2-7, with D perhaps TRBD1 (5 bases). From germline, CDR1 is MNHEY and CDR2 SVGAGI. CDR3 size: 12 residues. Deletions cut 8 bases from V and 4 bases from J, with 12 bases between. The CDR3 nucleotides read TGTGCCAGCTTCCAGGGCCCTTACGAGCAGTACTTC. This gives the protein CASFQGPYEQYF.

This clone was observed a few times. This chain connects TRBV29-1 to TRBJ1-5; TRBD1 agrees at 7 bases. The germline CDR1 and CDR2 sequences are SQVTM and ANQGSEA. The junction had 10 bases not matched to a gene; V was cut back by 7 bases and J by 7 bases. CDR3 length equals 13 residues. CDR3 region: CSAQGQDGQPQHF. CDR3 bases: TGCAGCGCCCAAGGACAGGATGGCCAGCCCCAGCATTTT.

This chain uses TRBV9 with TRBJ2-2; 10 bases align to TRBD2. The CDR3 totals 17 residues. Germline V lookup: CDR1 SGDLS, CDR2 YYNGEE. V lost 2 bases to trimming and J lost 5 bases; unmatched junction nucleotides: 9. The CDR3 nucleotides read TGTGCCAGCAGCGTGTTATCGCTAGCGGGAGAGACCGGGGAGCTGTTTTTT. Protein: CASSVLSLAGETGELFF.

In its sample, this clone was seen a few times. The chain employs TRBV4-1 and TRBJ1-2; D gene uncertain. With 0 bases removed from V and 3 bases from J, the gap between germline ends came to 5 bases. CDR3 length equals 13 residues. In germline, CDR1 is MGHRA, CDR2 YSYEKL. CDR3 nucleotides: TGCGCCAGCAGCCAAGACCGGGACTATGGCTACACCTTC. Amino acid sequence: CASSQDRDYGYTF.

This clone was counted a single time. The rearrangement links TRBV6-5 to TRBJ1-3; 7 bases match TRBD1. Germline CDR1 is MNHEY and CDR2 is SVGAGI. This CDR3 region has 11 residues. V lost 5 bases, J lost 13 bases, and 5 bases stayed unmatched. The DNA of the CDR3 is TGTGCCAGCAGTAACCGGGACAGAATATATTTT. It translates to CASSNRDRIYF.